This T cell receptor (beta chain) was captured in a study of cytomegalovirus exposure and HLA in healthy donors. The PCR had 60 Vbeta and 13 Jbeta primers. Here immunoSEQ multiplex PCR was the method, and the copy in TCRdb shows in-frame clones only, minus some. The sample consists of some 150,000 clones, around 88% of them appearing once. Findings and caveats of the study: Three chains linked to CMV were shown in vitro to be specific for CMV antigens. Apart from CMV serostatus, no immune exposure information was available.

The CDR3 runs 15 residues. The V gene lost 4 bases and the J gene lost 3 bases, with 16 bases spanning the gap. From germline, CDR1 is LGHNA and CDR2 YNFKEQ. With regard to this clone: Its target is not known.

The TCR originated in a woman aged 25-40 years in good health and CMV-seronegative. What was sequenced was PBMCs. The chain is built from TRBV4-2 and TRBJ2-7; D might be TRBD1 (6 bases). In DNA form, the CDR3 reads TGTGCCAGCAGCCCCACAGGGAACATCGGCTACGAGCAGTACTTC. This encodes CASSPTGNIGYEQYF.